This is a list of T cell receptor beta chains from one sample in a study of shared clonotypes between healthy human individuals. Generated by immunoSEQ multiplex PCR, the TCRdb table keeps only in-frame clones and is missing some. The table lists 1.5 million to 2.5 million clones, about 95% of them singletons. The specimen sequenced was naive CD8+ T cells sorted from blood. These receptors originate from a young man in good health. The CDR3 runs from the conserved cysteine through the conserved F or W. A D gene is named only where the DNA matches it firmly. The listing skips clone size in some rows; elsewhere it reads once, few, many or a size class.

D gene: TRBD2; J gene: TRBJ2-1; V gene: TRBV27; clone size: .; CDR3 protein: CASSLSGGPYNEQFF; CDR3 DNA: TGTGCCAGCTCCCTGTCGGGGGGTCCCTACAATGAGCAGTTCTTC
D gene: TRBD1; J gene: TRBJ2-3; V gene: TRBV13; clone size: .; CDR3 protein: CASSLAGTGGRTDTQYF; CDR3 DNA: TGTGCCAGCAGCTTAGCCGGGACAGGGGGACGCACAGATACGCAGTATTTT
D gene: TRBD1; J gene: TRBJ2-7; V gene: TRBV18; clone size: .; CDR3 protein: CASSPLGTEPYEQYF; CDR3 DNA: TGTGCCAGCTCACCCCTGGGGACAGAACCCTACGAGCAGTACTTC
D gene: .; J gene: TRBJ1-2; V gene: TRBV28; clone size: .; CDR3 protein: CASTPPGAEGYTF; CDR3 DNA: TGTGCCAGCACCCCCCCCGGGGCGGAGGGCTACACCTTC
D gene: .; J gene: TRBJ1-1; V gene: TRBV4-1; clone size: .; CDR3 protein: CASSQNRAYTEAFF; CDR3 DNA: TGCGCCAGCAGCCAGAACAGGGCTTACACTGAAGCTTTCTTT
D gene: TRBD2; J gene: TRBJ2-1; V gene: TRBV5-1; clone size: .; CDR3 protein: CASSRIPGLAVYNEQFF; CDR3 DNA: TGCGCCAGCAGCCGCATACCGGGACTAGCTGTGTACAATGAGCAGTTCTTC
D gene: .; J gene: TRBJ1-2; V gene: TRBV5-6; clone size: .; CDR3 protein: CASSFSYGYTF; CDR3 DNA: TGTGCCAGCAGCTTCTCCTATGGCTACACCTTC
D gene: .; J gene: TRBJ2-2; V gene: TRBV28; clone size: .; CDR3 protein: CASSFQGLATGELFF; CDR3 DNA: TGTGCCAGCAGTTTTCAAGGGCTAGCTACCGGGGAGCTGTTTTTT
D gene: TRBD1; J gene: TRBJ2-7; V gene: TRBV5-6; clone size: .; CDR3 protein: CASSPSTGLHEQYF; CDR3 DNA: TGTGCCAGCAGCCCATCGACAGGGTTACACGAGCAGTACTTC
D gene: .; J gene: TRBJ1-1; V gene: TRBV7-9; clone size: once; CDR3 protein: CASSLVGLGFGTEAFF; CDR3 DNA: TGTGCCAGCAGCTTAGTAGGATTGGGCTTCGGGACTGAAGCTTTCTTT
D gene: TRBD1; J gene: TRBJ1-4; V gene: TRBV7-2; clone size: .; CDR3 protein: CASSRPGQGAFNEKLFF; CDR3 DNA: TGTGCCAGCAGCCGCCCCGGACAGGGGGCTTTTAATGAAAAACTGTTTTTT
D gene: .; J gene: TRBJ1-4; V gene: TRBV30; clone size: .; CDR3 protein: CAWSMGQKLFF; CDR3 DNA: TGTGCCTGGAGTATGGGACAAAAACTGTTTTTT
D gene: TRBD1; J gene: TRBJ2-7; V gene: TRBV4-2; clone size: .; CDR3 protein: CASSQEGTGVDEQYF; CDR3 DNA: TGTGCCAGCAGCCAAGAGGGGACAGGGGTTGACGAGCAGTACTTC
D gene: .; J gene: TRBJ1-1; V gene: TRBV5-6; clone size: .; CDR3 protein: CASSWGDFEAFF; CDR3 DNA: TGTGCCAGCAGCTGGGGGGATTTCGAAGCTTTCTTT
D gene: .; J gene: TRBJ1-4; V gene: TRBV7-9; clone size: .; CDR3 protein: CATAGGPELFF; CDR3 DNA: TGTGCCACCGCGGGGGGACCAGAACTGTTTTTT
D gene: TRBD2; J gene: TRBJ2-7; V gene: TRBV4-1; clone size: .; CDR3 protein: CASSQVRASGRGWSYEQYF; CDR3 DNA: TGCGCCAGCAGCCAAGTCCGGGCTAGCGGGAGAGGATGGTCCTACGAGCAGTACTTC
D gene: TRBD2; J gene: TRBJ2-1; V gene: TRBV10-2; clone size: .; CDR3 protein: CASSQLAGVGREQFF; CDR3 DNA: TGCGCCAGCAGTCAACTAGCGGGAGTTGGTCGGGAGCAGTTCTTC
D gene: .; J gene: TRBJ1-2; V gene: TRBV6-6; clone size: .; CDR3 protein: CASSSTTESYGYTF; CDR3 DNA: TGTGCCAGCAGTTCAACGACAGAATCCTATGGCTACACCTTC
D gene: .; J gene: TRBJ2-7; V gene: TRBV29-1; clone size: once; CDR3 protein: CSVELGTYEQYF; CDR3 DNA: TGCAGCGTGGAGCTAGGGACCTACGAGCAGTACTTC
D gene: .; J gene: TRBJ1-2; V gene: TRBV4-1; clone size: .; CDR3 protein: CASSLRRGDYGYTF; CDR3 DNA: TGCGCCAGCAGCCTGCGGCGCGGTGATTATGGCTACACCTTC
D gene: .; J gene: TRBJ2-7; V gene: TRBV2; clone size: .; CDR3 protein: CASRQGGSYEQYF; CDR3 DNA: TGTGCCAGCAGGCAGGGTGGCTCCTACGAGCAGTACTTC
D gene: TRBD1; J gene: TRBJ1-1; V gene: TRBV5-1; clone size: .; CDR3 protein: CASSYYRGNTEAFF; CDR3 DNA: TGCGCCAGCAGCTATTACAGGGGGAACACTGAAGCTTTCTTT
D gene: TRBD1; J gene: TRBJ2-7; V gene: TRBV5-1; clone size: .; CDR3 protein: CASGQGADYEQYF; CDR3 DNA: TGCGCCAGCGGGCAGGGGGCGGACTACGAGCAGTACTTC
D gene: TRBD2; J gene: TRBJ2-5; V gene: TRBV4-1; clone size: .; CDR3 protein: CASSRGLAGQETQYF; CDR3 DNA: TGCGCCAGCAGCCGGGGACTAGCGGGGCAAGAGACCCAGTACTTC
D gene: .; J gene: TRBJ2-7; V gene: TRBV13; clone size: .; CDR3 protein: CASSARTRSYEQYF; CDR3 DNA: TGTGCCAGCAGCGCCCGGACTCGTTCCTACGAGCAGTACTTC
D gene: TRBD2; J gene: TRBJ2-7; V gene: TRBV6-5; clone size: .; CDR3 protein: CASSYSRGSYEQYF; CDR3 DNA: TGTGCCAGCAGTTACTCACGCGGGAGCTACGAGCAGTACTTC
D gene: .; J gene: TRBJ2-1; V gene: TRBV11-3; clone size: once; CDR3 protein: CASAGDGLHNEQFF; CDR3 DNA: TGTGCCAGCGCCGGGGACGGACTACACAATGAGCAGTTCTTC
D gene: TRBD1; J gene: TRBJ2-5; V gene: TRBV6-5; clone size: .; CDR3 protein: CASSWSLQGAVETQYF; CDR3 DNA: TGTGCCAGCAGTTGGAGCCTACAGGGGGCCGTGGAGACCCAGTACTTC